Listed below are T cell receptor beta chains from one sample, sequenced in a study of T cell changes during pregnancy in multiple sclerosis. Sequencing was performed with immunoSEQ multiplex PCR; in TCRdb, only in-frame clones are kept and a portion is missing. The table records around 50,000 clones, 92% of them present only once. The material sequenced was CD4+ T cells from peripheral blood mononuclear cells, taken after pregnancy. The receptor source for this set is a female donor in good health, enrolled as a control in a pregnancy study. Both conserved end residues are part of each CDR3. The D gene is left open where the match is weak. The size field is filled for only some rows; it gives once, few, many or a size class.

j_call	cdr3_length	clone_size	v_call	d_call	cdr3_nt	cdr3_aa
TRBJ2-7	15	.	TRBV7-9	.	TGTGCCAGCAGCCTACGAGAATCCACACTAGGGGAGCAGTACTTC	CASSLRESTLGEQYF
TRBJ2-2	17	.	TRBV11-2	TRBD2	TGTGCCAGCAGCCAATTAAGCGGGAACCTGAACACCGGGGAGCTGTTTTTT	CASSQLSGNLNTGELFF
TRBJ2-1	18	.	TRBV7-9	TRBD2	TGTGCCAGCAGCCCGGGGGGTCTAGCGGGCCTCTCCTACAATGAGCAGTTCTTC	CASSPGGLAGLSYNEQFF
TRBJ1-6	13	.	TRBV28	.	TGTGCCAGCGATGAGCAGGTTCAGTCACCCCTCCACTTT	CASDEQVQSPLHF
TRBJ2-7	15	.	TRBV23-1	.	TGCGCCAGCAGTCAATCCTCAGGTTGTCCCTACGAGCAGTACTTC	CASSQSSGCPYEQYF
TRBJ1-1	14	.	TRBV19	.	TGTGCCAGTACCCCTGGGACATTGAACACTGAAGCTTTCTTT	CASTPGTLNTEAFF
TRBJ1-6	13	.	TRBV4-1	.	TGCGCCAGCAGCCAAGAACCGGATTCACCCCTCCACTTT	CASSQEPDSPLHF
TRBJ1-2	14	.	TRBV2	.	TGTGCCAGCAGTGACAGAAGAATTGCCTATGGCTACACCTTC	CASSDRRIAYGYTF
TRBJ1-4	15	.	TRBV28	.	TGTGCCAGCAGTAAGGGAGGGCTGGTTAATGAAAAACTGTTTTTT	CASSKGGLVNEKLFF
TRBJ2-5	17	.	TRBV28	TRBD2	TGTGCCAGCAGTTTACGGCTAGCGGGAGGGAATCAAGAGACCCAGTACTTC	CASSLRLAGGNQETQYF
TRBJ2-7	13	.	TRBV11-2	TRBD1	TGTGCCAGCTCGGGACAGGGCGAAGACGAGCAGTACTTC	CASSGQGEDEQYF
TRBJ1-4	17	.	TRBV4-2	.	TGTGCCAGCAGCCATGCTGATCGGGGATCGGGAGATGAAAAACTGTTTTTT	CASSHADRGSGDEKLFF
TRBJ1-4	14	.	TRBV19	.	TGTGCCAGTAGTAGCGGGGAAGCGGATGAAAAACTGTTTTTT	CASSSGEADEKLFF
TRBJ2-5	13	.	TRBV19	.	TGTGCCAGTAGTGGGGGACCCAGGGGGACCCAGTACTTC	CASSGGPRGTQYF
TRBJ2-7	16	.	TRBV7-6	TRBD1	TGTGCCAGCAGCCTCGGGCCGGGACAGGGACCTAACGAGCAGTACTTC	CASSLGPGQGPNEQYF
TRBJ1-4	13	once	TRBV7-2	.	TGTGCCAGCAGCTTAGGGAGTTCCGAAAAACTGTTTTTT	CASSLGSSEKLFF
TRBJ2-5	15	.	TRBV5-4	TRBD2	TGTGCCAGCAGCTTGTCTAGCGGGAGCCAAGAGACCCAGTACTTC	CASSLSSGSQETQYF
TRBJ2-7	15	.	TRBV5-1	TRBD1	TGCGCCAGCAGCCCCCTACAGGGGGTTCTGGGCGAGCAGTACTTC	CASSPLQGVLGEQYF
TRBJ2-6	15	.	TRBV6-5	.	TGTGCCAGCAGTCGAACGGGAGCTGGGGCCAACGTCCTGACTTTC	CASSRTGAGANVLTF
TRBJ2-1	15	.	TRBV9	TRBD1	TGTGCCAGCAGCGTAGACGGGACAGATTACAATGAGCAGTTCTTC	CASSVDGTDYNEQFF
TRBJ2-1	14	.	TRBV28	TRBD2	TGTGCCTCCCGACTAGCCCCGGCCTACAATGAGCAGTTCTTC	CASRLAPAYNEQFF
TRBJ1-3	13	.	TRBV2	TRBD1	TGTGCCAGCAGTGGGACAGGACTAAACACCATATATTTT	CASSGTGLNTIYF
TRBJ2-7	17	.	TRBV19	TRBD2	TGTGCCAGTAGTATAGCCCCCCCGGGCGGGAGTTCCCACGAGCAGTACTTC	CASSIAPPGGSSHEQYF
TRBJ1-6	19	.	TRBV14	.	TGTGCCAGCAGCCAAGAAGGTCAGGGCATGTGGTCCTATAATTCACCCCTCCACTTT	CASSQEGQGMWSYNSPLHF
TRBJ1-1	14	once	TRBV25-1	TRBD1	TGTGCCAGCAGTTGGACAGGGAGGGACACTGAAGCTTTCTTT	CASSWTGRDTEAFF
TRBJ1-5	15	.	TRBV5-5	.	TGTGCCAGCAGCTCCGGGGGGGAGTACAATCAGCCCCAGCATTTT	CASSSGGEYNQPQHF
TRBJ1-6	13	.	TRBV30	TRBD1	TGTGCCAGTCCGGGACAGGTGAATTCACCCCTCCACTTT	CASPGQVNSPLHF
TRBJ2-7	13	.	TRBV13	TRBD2	TGTGCCAGCAGCCATAGGGACTACTACGAGCAGTACTTC	CASSHRDYYEQYF
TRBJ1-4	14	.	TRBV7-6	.	TGTGCCAGCAGCTTAGAGGGGTCTAATGAAAAACTGTTTTTT	CASSLEGSNEKLFF
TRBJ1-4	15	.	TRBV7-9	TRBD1	TGTGCCAGCAGCTTAAGGGCAGGGGGTAATGAAAAACTGTTTTTT	CASSLRAGGNEKLFF
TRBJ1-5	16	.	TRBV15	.	TGTGCCACCAGCAGGGATCTGGAGCTATTGAATCAGCCCCAGCATTTT	CATSRDLELLNQPQHF
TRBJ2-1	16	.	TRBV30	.	TGTGCCTGGAGTACTTTCGAGGGGGTCTCCTACAATGAGCAGTTCTTC	CAWSTFEGVSYNEQFF
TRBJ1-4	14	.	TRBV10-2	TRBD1	TGCGCCAGCACTACAGGGGATGCTAATGAAAAACTGTTTTTT	CASTTGDANEKLFF
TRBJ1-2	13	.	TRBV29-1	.	TGCAGCGTGACAGAAGGTAGGGTGGTCGGCTACACCTTC	CSVTEGRVVGYTF
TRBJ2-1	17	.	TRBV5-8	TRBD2	TGTGCCAGCAACGACAAAACTACTAGCGGGGATTACAATGAGCAGTTCTTC	CASNDKTTSGDYNEQFF
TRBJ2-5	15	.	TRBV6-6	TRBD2	TGTGCCAGCAGTTACTCGACCCTAGCGGGGGAGACCCAGTACTTC	CASSYSTLAGETQYF